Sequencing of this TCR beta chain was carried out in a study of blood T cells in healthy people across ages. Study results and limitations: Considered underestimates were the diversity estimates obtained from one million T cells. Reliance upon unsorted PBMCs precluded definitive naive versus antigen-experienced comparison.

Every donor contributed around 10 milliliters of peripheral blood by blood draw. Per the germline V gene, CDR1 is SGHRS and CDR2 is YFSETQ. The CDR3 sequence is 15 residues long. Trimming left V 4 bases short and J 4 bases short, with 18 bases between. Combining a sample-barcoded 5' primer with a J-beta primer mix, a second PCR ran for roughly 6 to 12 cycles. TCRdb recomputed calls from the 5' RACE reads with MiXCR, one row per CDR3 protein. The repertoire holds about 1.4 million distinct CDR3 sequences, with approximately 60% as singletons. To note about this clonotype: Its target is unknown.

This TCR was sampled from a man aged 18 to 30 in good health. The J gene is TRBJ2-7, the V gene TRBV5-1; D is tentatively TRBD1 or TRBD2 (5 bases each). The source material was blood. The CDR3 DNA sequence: TGCGCCAGCAGCGTCAACCTCGAGGGGCCTTACGAGCAGTACTTC. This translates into CASSVNLEGPYEQYF.